The rows below give T cell receptor beta chains drawn from one sample of a study of spatial heterogeneity in lung cancer. TCRdb reanalysed the 5' RACE reads using MiXCR and keeps one entry per CDR3 protein. The sample consists of 50,000 to 60,000 distinct CDR3 sequences, more than 6.5% of them appearing once. Specimen: PBMCs, collected at follow-up. These receptors came from a female donor with early-stage non-small cell lung cancer. The CDR3 runs from the conserved cysteine through the conserved F or W. The D gene is left open where the match is weak. Size is omitted from some rows. Given values are once, few, many or a class for expanded clones.

D gene: TRBD1; V gene: TRBV7-2; clone size: few; J gene: TRBJ2-3; CDR3 protein: CASSRQGAVDTQYF; CDR3 DNA: TGTGCCAGCAGCCGACAGGGGGCCGTAGATACGCAGTATTTT
D gene: NA; V gene: TRBV11-2; clone size: many; J gene: TRBJ2-2; CDR3 protein: CASSLAFSAGHGGTGELFF; CDR3 DNA: TGTGCCAGCAGCTTAGCATTTTCGGCGGGGCATGGAGGGACCGGGGAGCTGTTTTTT
D gene: NA; V gene: TRBV28; clone size: many; J gene: TRBJ2-7; CDR3 protein: CASPGGGEQYF; CDR3 DNA: TGTGCCAGCCCCGGAGGGGGCGAGCAGTACTTC
D gene: TRBD1; V gene: TRBV7-8; clone size: NA; J gene: TRBJ2-7; CDR3 protein: CASSLANIQNRGSYEQYF; CDR3 DNA: TGTGCCAGCAGCTTAGCGAATATCCAAAACAGGGGTAGCTACGAGCAGTACTTC
D gene: TRBD2; V gene: TRBV5-1; clone size: many; J gene: TRBJ2-5; CDR3 protein: CASRTSGGALVETQYF; CDR3 DNA: TGCGCCAGCCGGACTAGCGGGGGGGCCTTGGTAGAGACCCAGTACTTC
D gene: TRBD1; V gene: TRBV10-2; clone size: many; J gene: TRBJ2-7; CDR3 protein: CASKGASYEQYF; CDR3 DNA: TGCGCCAGCAAGGGGGCCTCCTACGAGCAGTACTTC
D gene: NA; V gene: TRBV12-3/TRBV12-4; clone size: many; J gene: TRBJ2-7; CDR3 protein: CAIGGGYEQYF; CDR3 DNA: TGTGCCATCGGTGGGGGCTACGAGCAGTACTTC
D gene: NA; V gene: TRBV7-8; clone size: few; J gene: TRBJ2-1; CDR3 protein: CASSFVGNEQFF; CDR3 DNA: TGTGCCAGCAGCTTTGTGGGCAATGAGCAGTTCTTC
D gene: NA; V gene: TRBV12-3/TRBV12-4; clone size: NA; J gene: TRBJ1-5; CDR3 protein: CASRRQGYSNQPQHF; CDR3 DNA: TGTGCCAGCAGAAGGCAGGGTTATAGCAATCAGCCCCAGCATTTT
D gene: TRBD1; V gene: TRBV9; clone size: NA; J gene: TRBJ2-1; CDR3 protein: CASSIRDRDYNEQFF; CDR3 DNA: TGTGCCAGCAGCATCCGGGACAGGGACTACAATGAGCAGTTCTTC
D gene: TRBD1; V gene: TRBV27; clone size: many; J gene: TRBJ2-7; CDR3 protein: CASSLDRVGEQYF; CDR3 DNA: TGTGCCAGCAGTTTAGACAGGGTTGGCGAGCAGTACTTC
D gene: TRBD1; V gene: TRBV14; clone size: NA; J gene: TRBJ1-3; CDR3 protein: CASSQLGTGGNTIYF; CDR3 DNA: TGTGCCAGCAGCCAACTTGGGACAGGTGGAAACACCATATATTTT
D gene: TRBD1; V gene: TRBV19; clone size: many; J gene: TRBJ1-5; CDR3 protein: CASSIGTASNQPQHF; CDR3 DNA: TGTGCCAGTAGTATCGGGACAGCCAGCAATCAGCCCCAGCATTTT
D gene: NA; V gene: TRBV9; clone size: few; J gene: TRBJ2-2; CDR3 protein: CASSVGGNTGELFF; CDR3 DNA: TGTGCCAGCAGCGTAGGGGGGAACACCGGGGAGCTGTTTTTT
D gene: NA; V gene: TRBV7-7; clone size: many; J gene: TRBJ1-1; CDR3 protein: CASSLNRNTEAFF; CDR3 DNA: TGTGCCAGCAGCTTAAACAGGAACACTGAAGCTTTCTTT
D gene: TRBD1; V gene: TRBV28; clone size: NA; J gene: TRBJ2-6; CDR3 protein: CASSPGTVGANVLTF; CDR3 DNA: TGTGCCAGCAGTCCCGGGACAGTTGGGGCCAACGTCCTGACTTTC
D gene: TRBD2; V gene: TRBV19; clone size: many; J gene: TRBJ2-3; CDR3 protein: CASRTGLAGGDTQYF; CDR3 DNA: TGTGCCAGTAGGACGGGACTAGCGGGGGGAGATACGCAGTATTTT
D gene: NA; V gene: TRBV3-1; clone size: NA; J gene: TRBJ1-2; CDR3 protein: CASSQSWSVIYGYTF; CDR3 DNA: TGTGCCAGCAGCCAAAGTTGGTCTGTAATATATGGCTACACCTTC
D gene: TRBD2; V gene: TRBV7-2; clone size: many; J gene: TRBJ2-5; CDR3 protein: CASSLGGLAGQETQYF; CDR3 DNA: TGTGCCAGCAGCTTGGGGGGACTAGCGGGGCAAGAGACCCAGTACTTC
D gene: NA; V gene: TRBV18; clone size: many; J gene: TRBJ2-1; CDR3 protein: CASSPLGNTYNEQFF; CDR3 DNA: TGTGCCAGCTCACCCCTGGGGAACACCTACAATGAGCAGTTCTTC
D gene: TRBD2; V gene: TRBV9; clone size: many; J gene: TRBJ2-1; CDR3 protein: CASSVSSGGYYNEQFF; CDR3 DNA: TGTGCCAGCAGCGTAAGTAGCGGGGGGTACTACAATGAGCAGTTCTTC
D gene: NA; V gene: TRBV4-2; clone size: many; J gene: TRBJ2-5; CDR3 protein: CASSQDRGNQETQYF; CDR3 DNA: TGTGCCAGCAGCCAAGATCGCGGCAATCAAGAGACCCAGTACTTC
D gene: NA; V gene: TRBV7-2; clone size: NA; J gene: TRBJ2-7; CDR3 protein: CASSLDAGPVYEQYF; CDR3 DNA: TGTGCCAGCAGCTTAGATGCGGGGCCTGTCTACGAGCAGTACTTC
D gene: NA; V gene: TRBV28; clone size: many; J gene: TRBJ1-6; CDR3 protein: CASSFGQRYNSPLHF; CDR3 DNA: TGTGCCAGCAGTTTTGGACAGAGATATAATTCACCCCTCCACTTT
D gene: NA; V gene: TRBV20-1; clone size: few; J gene: TRBJ2-3; CDR3 protein: CSAPRDSTDTQYF; CDR3 DNA: TGCAGTGCCCCTCGGGATAGCACAGATACGCAGTATTTT
D gene: TRBD1; V gene: TRBV5-1; clone size: many; J gene: TRBJ2-7; CDR3 protein: CASSLDRGQYEQYF; CDR3 DNA: TGCGCCAGCAGCCTAGACAGGGGGCAATACGAGCAGTACTTC
D gene: NA; V gene: TRBV29-1; clone size: NA; J gene: TRBJ2-7; CDR3 protein: CSYTEFYEQYF; CDR3 DNA: TGCAGTTACACAGAGTTCTACGAGCAGTACTTC
D gene: NA; V gene: TRBV30; clone size: NA; J gene: TRBJ1-6; CDR3 protein: CAWSRGVRNSPLHF; CDR3 DNA: TGTGCCTGGAGCCGGGGGGTAAGGAATTCACCCCTCCACTTT
D gene: NA; V gene: TRBV5-6; clone size: NA; J gene: TRBJ2-5; CDR3 protein: CASSLGLLLGPETQYF; CDR3 DNA: TGTGCCAGCAGCTTGGGCCTGTTATTGGGGCCTGAGACCCAGTACTTC
D gene: NA; V gene: TRBV5-5; clone size: few; J gene: TRBJ1-5; CDR3 protein: CASTQDRGNQPQHF; CDR3 DNA: TGTGCCAGCACCCAGGACAGAGGAAATCAGCCCCAGCATTTT
D gene: TRBD2; V gene: TRBV5-6; clone size: many; J gene: TRBJ2-7; CDR3 protein: CASRSGGAHEQYF; CDR3 DNA: TGTGCCAGCAGGTCGGGGGGGGCACACGAGCAGTACTTC
D gene: NA; V gene: TRBV6-5; clone size: many; J gene: TRBJ1-3; CDR3 protein: CASRRRGSGGDTIYF; CDR3 DNA: TGTGCCAGCAGGAGGAGGGGCTCGGGCGGAGACACCATATATTTT
D gene: NA; V gene: TRBV9; clone size: many; J gene: TRBJ1-5; CDR3 protein: CASSETGANQPQHF; CDR3 DNA: TGTGCCAGCAGCGAGACAGGCGCTAATCAGCCCCAGCATTTT
D gene: NA; V gene: TRBV7-2; clone size: few; J gene: TRBJ2-3; CDR3 protein: CASSLAPPSTDTQYF; CDR3 DNA: TGTGCCAGCAGCTTAGCGCCCCCTAGCACAGATACGCAGTATTTT
D gene: NA; V gene: TRBV5-1; clone size: many; J gene: TRBJ2-5; CDR3 protein: CASSLGLVPYQETQYF; CDR3 DNA: TGCGCCAGCAGCTTGGGACTAGTCCCGTACCAAGAGACCCAGTACTTC
D gene: NA; V gene: TRBV19; clone size: many; J gene: TRBJ2-3; CDR3 protein: CASSDSGRTDTQYF; CDR3 DNA: TGTGCCAGTAGTGATAGCGGTCGCACAGATACGCAGTATTTT
D gene: TRBD2; V gene: TRBV5-1; clone size: NA; J gene: TRBJ2-5; CDR3 protein: CASSLKTSAGETQYF; CDR3 DNA: TGCGCCAGCAGCCTGAAGACTAGCGCTGGAGAGACCCAGTACTTC
D gene: NA; V gene: TRBV12-3/TRBV12-4; clone size: NA; J gene: TRBJ1-4; CDR3 protein: CASRGWPNEKLFF; CDR3 DNA: TGTGCCAGCAGGGGGTGGCCTAATGAAAAACTGTTTTTT
D gene: NA; V gene: TRBV20-1; clone size: NA; J gene: TRBJ2-1; CDR3 protein: CSARDRQQGIDEQFF; CDR3 DNA: TGCAGTGCTAGAGATCGGCAGCAGGGTATCGATGAGCAGTTCTTC
D gene: TRBD1; V gene: TRBV19; clone size: many; J gene: TRBJ1-4; CDR3 protein: CASSISGQGNEKLFF; CDR3 DNA: TGTGCCAGTAGTATATCGGGACAGGGGAATGAAAAACTGTTTTTT
D gene: NA; V gene: TRBV6-5; clone size: few; J gene: TRBJ2-1; CDR3 protein: CASSYGGDNEQFF; CDR3 DNA: TGTGCCAGCAGTTACGGCGGCGACAATGAGCAGTTCTTC
D gene: NA; V gene: TRBV4-1; clone size: few; J gene: TRBJ2-3; CDR3 protein: CASSQEFGSYTDTQYF; CDR3 DNA: TGCGCCAGCAGCCAAGAATTTGGCTCATACACAGATACGCAGTATTTT